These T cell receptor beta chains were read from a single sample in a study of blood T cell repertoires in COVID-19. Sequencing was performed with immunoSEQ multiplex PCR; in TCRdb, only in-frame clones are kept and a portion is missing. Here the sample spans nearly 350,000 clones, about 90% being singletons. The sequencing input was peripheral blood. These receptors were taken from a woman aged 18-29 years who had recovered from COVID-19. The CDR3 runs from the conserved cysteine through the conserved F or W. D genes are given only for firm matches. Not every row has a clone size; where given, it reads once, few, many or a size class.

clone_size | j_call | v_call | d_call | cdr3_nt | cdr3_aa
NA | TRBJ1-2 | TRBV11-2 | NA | TGTGCCAGCAGCTTAGGGTACGGCTATGGCTACACCTTC | CASSLGYGYGYTF
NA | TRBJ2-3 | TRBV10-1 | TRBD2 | TGCGCCAGCAGTGAAGGGCTAGCGGGCACAGATACGCAGTATTTT | CASSEGLAGTDTQYF
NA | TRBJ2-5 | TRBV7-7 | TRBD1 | TGTGCCAGCAGCTTAGGGGTGGGACAGGGGGAGACCCAGTACTTC | CASSLGVGQGETQYF
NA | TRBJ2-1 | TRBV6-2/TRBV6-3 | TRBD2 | TGTGCCAGCAGTTACGGGACTAGCACTGAGCAGTTCTTC | CASSYGTSTEQFF
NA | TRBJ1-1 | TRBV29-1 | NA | TGCAGCGTTTCCGGGGTAGGGAGAGACACTGAAGCTTTCTTT | CSVSGVGRDTEAFF
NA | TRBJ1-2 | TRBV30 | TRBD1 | TGTGCCGGCGACAGGGGCTATGGCTACACCTTC | CAGDRGYGYTF
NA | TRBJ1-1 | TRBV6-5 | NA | TGTGCCAGCAGTTTCCCCCGCCCAGGAGGCACTGAAGCTTTCTTT | CASSFPRPGGTEAFF
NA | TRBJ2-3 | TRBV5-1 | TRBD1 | TGCGCCAGCAGCCTTCAGGGGGCGTACACAGATACGCAGTATTTT | CASSLQGAYTDTQYF
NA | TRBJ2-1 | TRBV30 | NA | TGTGCCTGGAGAGACCAGCGGGCCCTAGGTCTGAGCTCCTACAATGAGCAGTTCTTC | CAWRDQRALGLSSYNEQFF
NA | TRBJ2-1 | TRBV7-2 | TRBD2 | TGTGCCAGCAGCATTAGCGGGAGGTCCTTCGGTGAGCAGTTCTTC | CASSISGRSFGEQFF
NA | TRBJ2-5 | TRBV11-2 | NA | TGTGCCAGCAGCTTACTCCCGAGGGGGGGGCTGGAGACCCAGTACTTC | CASSLLPRGGLETQYF
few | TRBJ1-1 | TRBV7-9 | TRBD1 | TGTGCCAGCAGACCCGGACAGGGGCGGGACACTGAAGCTTTCTTT | CASRPGQGRDTEAFF
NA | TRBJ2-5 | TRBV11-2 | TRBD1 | TGTGCCAGCAGCTCCCAACTCGGGACAGGGGGCAGTGAGACCCAGTACTTC | CASSSQLGTGGSETQYF
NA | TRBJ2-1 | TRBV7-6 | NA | TGTGCCAGCAGCTCCATGCCCCCGGGACAGGGGGCTACTAGCGGGAGAAATGAGCAGTTCTTC | CASSSMPPGQGATSGRNEQFF
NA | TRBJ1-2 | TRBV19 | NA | TGTGCCAGTCGACAATTCTATGGCTACACCTTC | CASRQFYGYTF
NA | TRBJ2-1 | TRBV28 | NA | TGTGCCATCAATGAAAACCGGAATGAGCAGTTCTTC | CAINENRNEQFF
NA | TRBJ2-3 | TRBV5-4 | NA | TGTGCCAGCAGCTTGGGCCCCGAAGGGGGCACAGATACGCAGTATTTT | CASSLGPEGGTDTQYF
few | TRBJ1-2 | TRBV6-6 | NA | TGTGCCAGCAACACGGGGATAGACTATGGCTACACCTTC | CASNTGIDYGYTF
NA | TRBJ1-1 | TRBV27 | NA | TGTGCCAGCAGGGGGCTGGGGACTGAAGCTTTCTTT | CASRGLGTEAFF
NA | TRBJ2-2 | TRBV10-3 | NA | TGTGCCACCGCCGGCCAGGGGAACACCGGGGAGCTGTTTTTT | CATAGQGNTGELFF
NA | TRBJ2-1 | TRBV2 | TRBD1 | TGTGCCAGCAGGGGCCCGGGACAGGGTCTAACCTCTACCGATGAGCAGTTCTTC | CASRGPGQGLTSTDEQFF
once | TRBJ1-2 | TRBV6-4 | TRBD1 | TGTGCCAGCAGTCAGGACAGGGGTGGCGGCTACACCTTC | CASSQDRGGGYTF
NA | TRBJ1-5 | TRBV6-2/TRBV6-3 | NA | TGTGCCAGCAGTTACTCGAACTCCCAGCCCCAGCATTTT | CASSYSNSQPQHF
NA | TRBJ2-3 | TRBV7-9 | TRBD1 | TGTGCCAGCAGCTTAGACCGGACAGGGGTGAGCACAGATACGCAGTATTTT | CASSLDRTGVSTDTQYF
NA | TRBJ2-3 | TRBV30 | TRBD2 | TGTGCCTGGACTAGCGGTAGCACAGATACGCAGTATTTT | CAWTSGSTDTQYF
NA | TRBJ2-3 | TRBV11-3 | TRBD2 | TGTGCCAGCAGCTTAGGGACTAGCGGGAGATCAGATACGCAGTATTTT | CASSLGTSGRSDTQYF
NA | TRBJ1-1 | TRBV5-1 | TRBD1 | TGCGCCAGCAGCGCGGGACAGGGCGGAAACACTGAAGCTTTCTTT | CASSAGQGGNTEAFF